Listed here are 15 T cell receptor beta chains from one sample, sequenced in a study of blood T cell repertoires in COVID-19. Profiling relied on immunoSEQ multiplex PCR, and the TCRdb table lists in-frame clones only, not all of them. The sample shows hundreds of thousands of clones, approximately 84% of them seen only once. Sequencing used PBMCs or T cells enriched from blood (not recorded which). Receptor source: a woman in her 40s with acute COVID-19.

The chain joins TRBV2 to TRBJ1-1; the D gene is possibly TRBD1 (5 bases). The germline V gene has CDR1 SNHLY and CDR2 FYNNEI. V lost 6 bases to trimming and J lost 2 bases, with 10 bases between them. CDR3 length: 13 residues. In nucleotides, the CDR3 is TGTGCCAGCAGACCCCAGGGAAACACTGAAGCTTTCTTT. This gives the protein CASRPQGNTEAFF.

The chain has TRBV7-9 and TRBJ1-4, with TRBD1 matching over 11 bases. Germline loops: CDR1 SEHNR, CDR2 FQNEAQ (reference sequence). This CDR3 has 17 residues. V shed 4 bases, J shed 2 bases, and the junction held 6 bases outside the gene matches. The CDR3 DNA follows: TGTGCCAGCAGCTGGACAGGGGGCGGTGTTACTAATGAAAAACTGTTTTTT. It is translated as CASSWTGGGVTNEKLFF.

The rearrangement joins TRBV29-1 to TRBJ1-1, with TRBD1 matching 8 bases. The CDR3 has 15 amino acids. Trimming at V came to 7 bases and at J to 1 base, leaving 11 bases not matched to a gene. The germline V gene encodes CDR1 SQVTM and CDR2 ANQGSEA. CDR3 amino acids: CSATVGTGWNTEAFF. The CDR3 coding sequence is TGCAGCGCGACCGTAGGGACAGGTTGGAACACTGAAGCTTTCTTT.

This clone is a singleton in its sample. The V call is TRBV21-1, the J call TRBJ2-2; TRBD2 is taken as the D call from the table, unchecked against the DNA. TRBV21-1 is marked as a pseudogene. This CDR3 region has 17 residues. As DNA, the CDR3 is TGTGCCAGCAGCAAAGCGCTAATAGCGGGAGGGCCCGGGGAGCTGTTTTTT. Translating it yields CASSKALIAGGPGELFF.

J is TRBJ2-5 and V is TRBV11-3, with TRBD2 identical over 7 bases. The CDR3 extends over 16 amino acids. CDR1 and CDR2 (germline): SGHNT, YENEEA. V lost 2 bases and J lost 7; bases outside the gene matches: 13. Here the CDR3 reads CASSLRPSGVEATQYF. The DNA for the CDR3 is TGTGCCAGCAGCTTACGTCCTAGCGGTGTTGAGGCGACCCAGTACTTC.

Here the CDR3 DNA reads TGCGCCAGCAGACCTGGGACAGGGGATGAAGCTTTCTTT. Translating gives CASRPGTGDEAFF. The chain carries TRBV5-1 and TRBJ1-1; 10 bases agree with TRBD1. Germline V gene lookup returns CDR1 SGHRS and CDR2 YFSETQ. Trimming took 5 bases from V and 7 from J; bases not matched to a gene: 5. CDR3 length: 13 amino acids.

This clone has more than one count but fewer than ten. This rearrangement joins TRBV11-3 to TRBJ2-2; 11 bases map to TRBD2. The CDR3 length is 16 residues. V dropped 5 bases and J dropped 1; count of bases not matched to a gene: 3. Germline values: CDR1 SGHNT, CDR2 YENEEA. The CDR3 spells CASSPGTSGNTGELFF. The CDR3 region has the DNA TGTGCCAGCAGCCCAGGGACTAGCGGGAACACCGGGGAGCTGTTTTTT.

This sequence joins TRBV6-5 and TRBJ2-5, with D hard to call. The CDR3 consists of 14 residues. Germline V CDR1 and CDR2: MNHEY, SVGAGI. Trimming shortened V by 2 bases and J by 2 bases, and 9 bases separated the two germline ends. The CDR3 reads CASSYLAVQETQYF. CDR3 bases: TGTGCCAGCAGTTACCTGGCGGTTCAAGAGACCCAGTACTTC.

This rearrangement joins TRBV6-5 to TRBJ2-1, with TRBD1 as a possible D gene (5 bases). Germline V gene sequence: CDR1 MNHEY, CDR2 SVGAGI. This CDR3 contains 11 residues. The V end lost 6 bases, the J end lost 13 bases, and 13 bases lay between the germline ends. The CDR3 protein is CASSQGAVQFF. The CDR3 region has the DNA TGTGCCAGCAGCCAAGGGGCTGTACAGTTCTTC.

The chain is built from TRBV15 and TRBJ2-3; no clear D gene. CDR3 length equals 17 residues. Trimming shortened V by 0 bases and J by 3 bases, and 16 bases separated the two germline ends. The germline CDR1 and CDR2 sequences are LNHNV and YYDKDF (reference sequence). CDR3 DNA: TGTGCCACCAGCAGAGACGCATCAGCGCCGTCAACAGATACGCAGTATTTT. It encodes CATSRDASAPSTDTQYF.

The V gene is TRBV5-5, the J gene TRBJ2-1, with D possibly matching TRBD2 (5 bases). Germline loops: CDR1 SGHKS, CDR2 YYEKEE (reference sequence). V dropped 0 bases and J dropped 0 bases, with 13 bases sitting between them. The CDR3 extends over 17 amino acids. CDR3 DNA: TGTGCCAGCAGCTTGGCCTACCGGGAAAGCTCCTACAATGAGCAGTTCTTC. This translates into CASSLAYRESSYNEQFF. Complete variable domain (other parts from reference TRBV5-5 and TRBJ2-1): DAGVTQSPTHLIKTRGQQVTLRCSPISGHKSVSWYQQVLGQGPQFIFQYYEKEERGRGNFPDRFSARQFPNYSSELNVNALLLGDSALYLCASSLAYRESSYNEQFFGPGTRLTVL.

This rearrangement joins TRBV13 to TRBJ1-4, with a possible D match to TRBD1 (6 bases). With 4 bases removed from V and 8 bases from J, the gap between germline ends came to 17 bases. The CDR3 sequence is 15 residues long. Germline assignment: CDR1 PRHDT and CDR2 FYEKMQ (reference sequence). The CDR3 sequence: CASSSLQGSGEKLFF. The CDR3 DNA sequence: TGTGCCAGCAGCTCGTTACAGGGCAGTGGGGAAAAACTGTTTTTT.

The chain combines TRBV29-1 with TRBJ2-3; 10 positions agree with TRBD2. This CDR3 has 15 amino acids. Germline trimming cut 4 bases from V and 0 bases from J; bases unmatched to any gene: 4. The germline gives CDR1 SQVTM, CDR2 ANQGSEA. The CDR3 DNA sequence: TGCAGCGTTGGGACTAGCGGAAGGAGCACAGATACGCAGTATTTT. Its protein product is CSVGTSGRSTDTQYF.

The chain couples TRBV7-9 to TRBJ2-7; weak D call: TRBD2 (6 bases). Trimming removed 5 bases at V and 6 bases at J, with 14 bases between. The germline CDR1 and CDR2 sequences are SEHNR and FQNEAQ (reference sequence). The CDR3 has 13 residues. CDR3 loop: CASSPNLATEQYF. CDR3 nucleotides: TGTGCCAGCAGCCCGAATCTAGCGACCGAGCAGTACTTC.

This chain joins TRBV7-2 and TRBJ2-4; 7 bases agree with TRBD1. CDR1 and CDR2 (germline): SGHTA, FQGNSA. The CDR3 contains 13 residues. V gave up 4 bases and J gave up 4 bases; unmatched junction bases: 1. CDR3 DNA sequence: TGTGCCAGCAGCTCGACAGGGAAAAACATTCAGTACTTC. Its protein is CASSSTGKNIQYF. The whole variable domain, filled in from reference TRBV7-2 and TRBJ2-4, reads GAGVSQSPSNKVTEKGKDVELRCDPISGHTALYWYRQSLGQGLEFLIYFQGNSAPDKSGLPSDRFSAERTGGSVSTLTIQRTQQEDSAVYLCASSSTGKNIQYFGAGTRLSVL.